What follows is one TCR beta chain and its context. Its antigen is as yet unknown. Sample time point: before natalizumab initiation. T0 blood was collected before the first natalizumab infusion. Synthetic inline TR CDR3 controls covering all V-J pairings were spiked into each PCR. Measured with immunoSEQ multiplex PCR; TCRdb has only the in-frame clones, and not every one. The sample lists fewer than 35,000 clones, approximately 89% occurring once. This sample stems from a study of multiple sclerosis patients with progressive multifocal leukoencephalopathy. Study at large: Controls were natalizumab-treated multiple sclerosis patients who did not develop PML, sampled longitudinally.

Notes on the study in general: Lower normalized Shannon entropy suggested reduced TRB diversity in most PML patients.

V was cut by 4 bases and J by 0 bases, with 11 bases left in between. The CDR3 runs to 15 residues. The germline gives CDR1 SGHRS, CDR2 YFSETQ. Source material: PBMCs. The chain is built from TRBV5-1 and TRBJ1-3; D is unclear. The sequence came from a human donor with multiple sclerosis. The CDR3 here is CASSDPAFSGNTIYF. In DNA form, the CDR3 reads TGCGCCAGCAGCGATCCAGCCTTCTCTGGAAACACCATATATTTT.